The 6 T cell receptor beta chains below were found in one sample sequenced in a study of CD8+CD57+ T cells in acquired aplastic anemia. Genomic DNA was employed as the template in profiling TCR beta VDJ and CDR3. TCRdb passed the reads through MiXCR, listing each CDR3 protein once. This sample has around 430,000 distinct CDR3 sequences, with around 30% found just once. All sequencing subjects had displayed CD8+CD57+ cell expansion on flow cytometry. Material: sorted CD4+, CD8+, or CD8+CD57+ T cells (not recorded which) from PBMCs. The receptors originated from a human donor with aplastic anemia.

The chain carries TRBV9 and TRBJ1-2, with a possible D match to TRBD1 (5 bases). V was trimmed by 4 bases and J by 4 bases, leaving 23 bases between them. The CDR3 covers 17 residues. Germline V gives CDR1 SGDLS, CDR2 YYNGEE. DNA for the CDR3: TGTGCCAGCAGCCCCCAAAATCGGGACTCGCGGCCCTATGGCTACACCTTC. Protein sequence: CASSPQNRDSRPYGYTF.

This clonotype was found many times. This chain connects TRBV7-3 to TRBJ2-5; D gene uncertain. Germline CDR1 reads SGHTA; CDR2 reads FQGTGA. Trimming took off 5 bases at V and 3 bases at J, with 10 bases between the two ends. The CDR3 runs 13 residues. The CDR3 region has the DNA TGTGCCAGCAGCGCTTATGGGGAAGAGACCCAGTACTTC. Protein product: CASSAYGEETQYF.

This clonotype was recorded at least ten times. The chain has TRBV19 and TRBJ1-2; D gene unclear. The CDR3 has 14 amino acids. V was clipped by 1 base and J by 4 bases, with 10 bases between them. Germline-derived CDR1 and CDR2 are LNHDA and SQIVND (reference sequence). The CDR3 DNA reads TGTGCCAGTAGTATAGGTCGGCAGATCTATGGCTACACCTTC. Protein product: CASSIGRQIYGYTF.

This clonotype was seen once. At one end the junction does not follow the germline gene, possibly because of a read error. The genes are TRBV10-2 and TRBJ1-1; D is uncertain. This CDR3 region has 14 residues. CDR1 and CDR2 from the germline V gene are WSHSY and SAAADI. CDR3 in DNA: TGCGCCAGCAGTGAGGAGGCCTTATGGACTGAAGCCTTCTTT. As protein: CASSEEALWTEAFF.

This rearrangement joins TRBV24-1 to TRBJ2-7; the match to TRBD2 covers 13 bases. The CDR3 spans 15 residues. CDR1 KGHDR and CDR2 SFDVKD come from the germline V gene. With V trimmed by 11 bases and J by 1 base, 7 bases remained unmatched. CDR3 residues: CAIGTSGIRSYEQYF. The CDR3 DNA reads TGTGCCATAGGGACTAGCGGGATAAGATCCTACGAGCAGTACTTC.

This clonotype was seen repeatedly, ten times or more. The chain recombines TRBV24-1 with TRBJ2-7; 7 bases are shared with TRBD1. V gave up 5 bases and J gave up 3 bases; unmatched junction bases: 9. The CDR3 runs to 15 residues. Germline CDR1 KGHDR, CDR2 SFDVKD. As DNA, the CDR3 is TGTGCCACCAGTGCCGCGACAGGGAGCTACTACGAGCAGTACTTC. Its protein is CATSAATGSYYEQYF.